This T cell receptor (beta chain) was identified during a study of blood T cell repertoires in COVID-19. Across the whole study: COVID-19 samples from acute and convalescent phases originated in the United States, Italy and Spain. T cells, B-cell-depleted T cells, or PBMCs provided the cDNA or gDNA that served as material.

CDR1 and CDR2 (germline): GTSNPN, SVGIG (reference sequence). This CDR3 region has 14 residues. V lost 7 bases, J lost 4 bases, and 11 bases stayed unmatched. The authors' processing: Reference gene primer amplification in the assay estimated nucleated cell counts. The method was immunoSEQ multiplex PCR; TCRdb's version includes in-frame clones alone and lacks a portion of them. That table furnishes V, J and clone size, whereas the DNA furnished D and trimming. The profile shows 86,000 or so clones, more than 65% of them singletons. The chain is built from TRBV30 and TRBJ2-7, with 9 bases identical to TRBD2. The source is a man in his 70s with acute or convalescent COVID-19. What was sequenced was peripheral blood. CDR3 sequence reads: CASSSGEFSYEQYF. In DNA form, the CDR3 reads TGTGCCTCCTCTAGCGGGGAATTTTCTTACGAGCAGTACTTC.